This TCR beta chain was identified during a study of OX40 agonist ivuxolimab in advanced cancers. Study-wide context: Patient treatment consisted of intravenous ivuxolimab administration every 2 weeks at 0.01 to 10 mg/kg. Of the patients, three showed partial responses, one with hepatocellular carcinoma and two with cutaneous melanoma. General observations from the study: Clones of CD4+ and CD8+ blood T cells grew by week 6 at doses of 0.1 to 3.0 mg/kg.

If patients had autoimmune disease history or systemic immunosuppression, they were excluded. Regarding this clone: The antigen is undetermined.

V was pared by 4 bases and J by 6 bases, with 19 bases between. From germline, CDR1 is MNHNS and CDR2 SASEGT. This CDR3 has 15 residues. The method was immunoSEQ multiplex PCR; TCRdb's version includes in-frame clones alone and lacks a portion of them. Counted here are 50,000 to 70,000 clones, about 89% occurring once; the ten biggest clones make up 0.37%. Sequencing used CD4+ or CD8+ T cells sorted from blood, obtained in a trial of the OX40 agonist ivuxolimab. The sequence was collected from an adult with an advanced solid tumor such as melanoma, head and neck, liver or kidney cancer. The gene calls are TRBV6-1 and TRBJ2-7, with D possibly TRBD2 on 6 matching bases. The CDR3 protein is CASSAGGTVPGEQYF. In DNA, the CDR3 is TGTGCCAGCAGTGCGGGCGGGACGGTCCCCGGCGAGCAGTACTTC.